These T cell receptor beta chains were read from a single sample in a study of blood T cell repertoires in COVID-19. Measured with immunoSEQ multiplex PCR; TCRdb has only the in-frame clones, and not every one. The sample has around 100,000 clones, approximately 90% seen once. Sequenced material: peripheral blood. These receptors all stem from a woman older than 75 with acute or convalescent COVID-19. The CDR3 runs from the conserved cysteine through the conserved F or W. The D gene is left open where the match is weak. Rows give clone size only sometimes, using once, few, many, or a class for an expanded clone.

TRBD1 TRBJ2-7 TRBV18 NA TGTGCCAGCTCACCGACAGGGGGAACCTACGAGCAGTACTTC CASSPTGGTYEQYF
TRBD2 TRBJ2-7 TRBV5-4 NA TGTGCCAGCAGGTCCGACCGAGCTAGCGGGGGGAACGAGCAGTACTTC CASRSDRASGGNEQYF
TRBD1 TRBJ1-5 TRBV2 once TGTGCCAGCGGGTTGCAGGGGGCTCAGCCCCAGCATTTT CASGLQGAQPQHF
NA TRBJ1-5 TRBV7-6 NA TGTGCCAGCAGCTTACGGTCAGGGGATCAGCCCCAGCATTTT CASSLRSGDQPQHF
NA TRBJ2-1 TRBV24-1 NA TGTGCCACCAGTGATTTGCGTCAGGGGAACGAGCAGTTCTTC CATSDLRQGNEQFF
TRBD1 TRBJ2-5 TRBV7-9 NA TGTGCCAGCAGCTGGCGGGGACAGGGAAAATTCCGAGAGACCCAGTACTTC CASSWRGQGKFRETQYF
TRBD1 TRBJ2-3 TRBV2 NA TGTGCCAGCAGGGGGACAGGAAACACAGATACGCAGTATTTT CASRGTGNTDTQYF
NA TRBJ1-2 TRBV21-1 NA TGTGCCAGCAGCATGATAGAGTCCTATGGCTACACCTTC CASSMIESYGYTF
TRBD1 TRBJ2-2 TRBV4-1 few TGCGCCAGCAGCCGAGGAACAGGGGTTTGGACAGAAGATGCAGACACCGGGGAGCTGTTTTTT CASSRGTGVWTEDADTGELFF
TRBD1 TRBJ1-4 TRBV14 NA TGTGCCAGCAGCCTTATGACAGGGGCGGCGGCTAATGAAAAACTGTTTTTT CASSLMTGAAANEKLFF
TRBD1 TRBJ1-2 TRBV28 NA TGTGCCAGCAGTTTAAACAGGGGGCTAATAGGCTACACCTTC CASSLNRGLIGYTF
TRBD1 TRBJ2-7 TRBV19 NA TGTGCCAGTAGTATAGGTTTCAGGACAGGGGACGAGCAGTACTTC CASSIGFRTGDEQYF
NA TRBJ1-5 TRBV10-3 NA TGTGCCATCAGTGAGCAAGGCCGAGGGGGGCCCCAGCATTTT CAISEQGRGGPQHF
NA TRBJ2-7 TRBV18 NA TGTGCCAGCTCACCACCAGCAGGTAGCTCCTACGAGCAGTACTTC CASSPPAGSSYEQYF
NA TRBJ1-2 TRBV3-1/TRBV3-2 NA TGTGCCAGCACTGCAGGTGGGCACGGCTACACCTTC CASTAGGHGYTF
NA TRBJ2-7 TRBV27 NA TGTGCCAGCAGTTCACCACGCAGGGGCGGGGAGCAGTACTTC CASSSPRRGGEQYF
NA TRBJ2-7 TRBV27 NA TGTGCCAGCAGTTTATCGGACACCAGCTCCTACGAGCAGTACTTC CASSLSDTSSYEQYF
NA TRBJ1-3 TRBV5-4 once TGTGCCAGCAGCATGGACATTGGCTCTGGAAACACCATATATTTT CASSMDIGSGNTIYF
TRBD1 TRBJ2-5 TRBV12-5 once TGTGCTAGTGGTAAATCAACCGGGACAGCCTTCCAAGAGACCCAGTACTTC CASGKSTGTAFQETQYF
TRBD1 TRBJ2-7 TRBV5-6 NA TGTGCCAGCAGCTATTACAGGGGCTACGAGCAGTACTTC CASSYYRGYEQYF
NA TRBJ2-4 TRBV3-1/TRBV3-2 NA TGTGCCAGCAGCCCCCCCGGCGGTGAGGACATTCAGTACTTC CASSPPGGEDIQYF
NA TRBJ2-3 TRBV18 NA TGTGCCAGCTCACCAGCGGAATCCCCAGATACGCAGTATTTT CASSPAESPDTQYF
TRBD1 TRBJ2-7 TRBV3-1/TRBV3-2 NA TGTGCCAGCAGACGCGGACAGGGGGCTTCCTACGAGCAGTACTTC CASRRGQGASYEQYF
NA TRBJ2-3 TRBV11-2 NA TGTGCCAGCAGCTTAGGCACCTCACACACAGATACGCAGTATTTT CASSLGTSHTDTQYF
NA TRBJ2-3 TRBV21-1 NA TGTGCCAGCAGCAAACGGACAGAGATCACAGATACGCAGTATTTT CASSKRTEITDTQYF
NA TRBJ2-3 TRBV29-1 NA TGCAGCGTTGTTGGGGGCGGAACAGATACGCAGTATTTT CSVVGGGTDTQYF
TRBD2 TRBJ2-1 TRBV27 NA TGTGCCAGCAGGGGCGGGACTAGCGGCTGGAATGAGCAGTTCTTC CASRGGTSGWNEQFF
TRBD1 TRBJ1-1 TRBV6-5 NA TGTGCCAGCAGCCGGGACAGGGGGTTCACTGAAGCTTTCTTT CASSRDRGFTEAFF
TRBD1 TRBJ1-1 TRBV5-4 NA TGTGCCAGCAGCGGAGGGGGCGTTGGCACTGAAGCTTTCTTT CASSGGGVGTEAFF
TRBD1 TRBJ1-2 TRBV6-4 NA TGTGCCAGCAGCCTACACGGGACAGGGAACTATGGCTACACCTTC CASSLHGTGNYGYTF
NA TRBJ1-2 TRBV11-2 NA TGTGCCAGCAGCTCCCAGAATGTTGGCTACACCTTC CASSSQNVGYTF
NA TRBJ2-2 TRBV7-9 NA TGTGCCAGCAGCTTCCCGGTGTTTTTGCCCGGGGAGCTGTTTTTT CASSFPVFLPGELFF
TRBD1 TRBJ2-3 TRBV4-3 NA TGCGCCAGCAGCCAAGAGAGACAGGGTCCAGATACGCAGTATTTT CASSQERQGPDTQYF
NA TRBJ2-5 TRBV18 NA TGTGCCAGCTCACCTACTGGGGCAGAGGAGACCCAGTACTTC CASSPTGAEETQYF
NA TRBJ2-7 TRBV27 NA TGTGCCAGCAGATCTCTTTACGAGCAGTACTTC CASRSLYEQYF
NA TRBJ2-1 TRBV5-1 NA TGCGCCAGCAGCTTGGGGACAGCCAATGAGCAGTTCTTC CASSLGTANEQFF
TRBD1 TRBJ2-7 TRBV13 NA TGTGCCAGCAGCTTTCGTCCGGGGACAGGCAACTCCTACGAGCAGTACTTC CASSFRPGTGNSYEQYF
NA TRBJ2-3 TRBV18 NA TGTGCCAGCTCACTGGGTACGGGTACAGATACGCAGTATTTT CASSLGTGTDTQYF
TRBD1 TRBJ1-2 TRBV19 few TGTGCCAGTAGGATCGACAGGGAGGGCTACACCTTC CASRIDREGYTF
NA TRBJ1-1 TRBV6-1 NA TGTGCCAGCAGTGAGCTCCCCCGGGGCACTGAAGCTTTCTTT CASSELPRGTEAFF
NA TRBJ1-4 TRBV5-1 NA TGCGCCAGCAGCTTGGAAGCGGGGCTAGGGGGTCGAGAAAAACTGTTTTTT CASSLEAGLGGREKLFF
TRBD2 TRBJ2-1 TRBV2 NA TGTGCCAGCAGTGTTAGCGGGGGGTACAATGAGCAGTTCTTC CASSVSGGYNEQFF
TRBD1 TRBJ2-7 TRBV3-1/TRBV3-2 NA TGTGCCAGCAGCCAGCCAGGGACAGGGTGGTCCTACGAGCAGTACTTC CASSQPGTGWSYEQYF
NA TRBJ1-1 TRBV5-1 NA TGCGCCAGCAGCTCCCGGTGGGGGGACACTGAAGCTTTCTTT CASSSRWGDTEAFF
NA TRBJ1-3 TRBV5-6 NA TGTGCCAGCAGCTGGGGCGACACCTCTGGAAACACCATATATTTT CASSWGDTSGNTIYF
NA TRBJ2-1 TRBV28 NA TGTGCCAGCAGAAAGGGAGGGGGATTCTACAATGAGCAGTTCTTC CASRKGGGFYNEQFF
NA TRBJ2-5 TRBV5-1 NA TGCGCCAGCGGGCCCTTTGGGGGGGCCCGGGAGACCCAGTACTTC CASGPFGGARETQYF
NA TRBJ1-2 TRBV5-5 once TGTGCCAGCAGTTTTCGGACCTTGACAGGCCTGCTGGATGGCTACACCTTC CASSFRTLTGLLDGYTF
TRBD2 TRBJ2-5 TRBV27 NA TGTGCCAGCAGTTTGTCCCCCCCCGGACTAGGGGAGACCCAGTACTTC CASSLSPPGLGETQYF
NA TRBJ1-2 TRBV7-2 NA TGTGCCAGCAGCCACTCGGGGGGCGGAGGTTACTATGGCTACACCTTC CASSHSGGGGYYGYTF
TRBD1 TRBJ2-7 TRBV7-2 NA TGTGCCAGCAGCTTAGCAGGGGGCCCGTACGAGCAGTACTTC CASSLAGGPYEQYF
NA TRBJ2-2 TRBV28 NA TGTGCCAGCAACCACAGGGGGGGGAGCACCGGGGAGCTGTTTTTT CASNHRGGSTGELFF
NA TRBJ2-6 TRBV6-2/TRBV6-3 NA TGTGCCAGCAGTTATGGGGGCGCTGGGGCCAACGTCCTGACTTTC CASSYGGAGANVLTF
TRBD2 TRBJ2-1 TRBV5-1 NA TGCGCCAGCAGCTTGTCCCGGGGGGGGCCCTACAATGAGCAGTTCTTC CASSLSRGGPYNEQFF